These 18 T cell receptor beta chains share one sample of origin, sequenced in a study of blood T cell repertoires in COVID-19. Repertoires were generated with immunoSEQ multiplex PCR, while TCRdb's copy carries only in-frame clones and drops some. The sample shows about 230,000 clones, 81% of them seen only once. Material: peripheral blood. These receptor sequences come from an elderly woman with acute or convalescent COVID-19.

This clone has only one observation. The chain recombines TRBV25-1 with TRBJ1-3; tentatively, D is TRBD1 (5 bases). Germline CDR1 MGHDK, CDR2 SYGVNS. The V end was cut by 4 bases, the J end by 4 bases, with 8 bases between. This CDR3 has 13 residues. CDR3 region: CASSAGFGNTIYF. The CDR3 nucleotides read TGTGCCAGCAGTGCAGGGTTCGGAAACACCATATATTTT.

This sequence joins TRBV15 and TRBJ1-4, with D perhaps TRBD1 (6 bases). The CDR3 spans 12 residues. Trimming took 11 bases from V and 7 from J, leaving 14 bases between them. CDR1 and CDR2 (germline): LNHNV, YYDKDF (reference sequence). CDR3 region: CASQGNGEKLFF. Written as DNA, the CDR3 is TGTGCCTCACAGGGCAACGGTGAAAAACTGTTTTTT.

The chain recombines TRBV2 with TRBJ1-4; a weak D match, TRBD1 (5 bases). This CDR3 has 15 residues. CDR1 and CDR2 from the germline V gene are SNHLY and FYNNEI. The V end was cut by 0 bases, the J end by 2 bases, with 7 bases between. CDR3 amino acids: CASSEAWGTNEKLFF. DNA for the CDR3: TGTGCCAGCAGTGAAGCGTGGGGCACTAATGAAAAACTGTTTTTT.

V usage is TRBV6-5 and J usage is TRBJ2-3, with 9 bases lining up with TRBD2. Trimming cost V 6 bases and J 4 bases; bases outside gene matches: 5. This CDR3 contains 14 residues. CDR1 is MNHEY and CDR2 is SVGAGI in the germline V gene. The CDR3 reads CASRDSGRPDTQYF. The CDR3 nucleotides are TGTGCCAGCAGAGATAGCGGGAGACCAGATACGCAGTATTTT.

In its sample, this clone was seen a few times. The DNA for the CDR3 is TGTGCCATCAGCTCTGCTACCCTAGAGACCCAGTACTTC. This codes for CAISSATLETQYF. This chain uses TRBV10-3 with TRBJ2-5; D gene unclear. Trimming removed 6 bases at V and 4 bases at J, with 12 bases between. The germline gives CDR1 ENHRY, CDR2 SYGVKD. The CDR3 extends over 13 amino acids.

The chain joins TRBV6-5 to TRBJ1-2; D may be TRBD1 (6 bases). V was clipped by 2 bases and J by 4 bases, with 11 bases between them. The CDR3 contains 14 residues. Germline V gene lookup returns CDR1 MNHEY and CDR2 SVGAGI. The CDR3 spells CASSYLDSFYGYTF. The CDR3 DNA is TGTGCCAGCAGTTACCTGGACAGCTTCTATGGCTACACCTTC.

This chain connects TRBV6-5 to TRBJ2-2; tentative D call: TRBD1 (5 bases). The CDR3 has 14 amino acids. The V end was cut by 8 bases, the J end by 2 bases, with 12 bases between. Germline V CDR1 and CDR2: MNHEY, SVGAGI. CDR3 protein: CASGSGANTGELFF. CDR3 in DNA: TGTGCCAGCGGGTCTGGGGCCAACACCGGGGAGCTGTTTTTT.

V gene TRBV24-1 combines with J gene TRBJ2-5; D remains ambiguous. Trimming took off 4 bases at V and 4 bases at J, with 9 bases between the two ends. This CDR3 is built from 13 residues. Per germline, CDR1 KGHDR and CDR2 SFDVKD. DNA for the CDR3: TGTGCCACCAGTGACCCGGGTTCAGAGACCCAGTACTTC. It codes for CATSDPGSETQYF.

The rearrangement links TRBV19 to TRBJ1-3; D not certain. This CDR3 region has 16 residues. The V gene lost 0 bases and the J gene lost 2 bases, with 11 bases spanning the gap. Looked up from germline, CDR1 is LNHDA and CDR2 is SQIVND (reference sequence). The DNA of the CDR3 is TGTGCCAGTAGTATAGAGCTGTCGGTAGCTGGAAACACCATATATTTT. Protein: CASSIELSVAGNTIYF.

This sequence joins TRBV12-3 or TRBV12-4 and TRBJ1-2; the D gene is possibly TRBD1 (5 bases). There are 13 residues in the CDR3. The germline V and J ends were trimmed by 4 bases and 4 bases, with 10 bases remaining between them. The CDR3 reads CASSWGLFYGYTF. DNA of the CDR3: TGTGCCAGCAGTTGGGGACTGTTCTATGGCTACACCTTC.

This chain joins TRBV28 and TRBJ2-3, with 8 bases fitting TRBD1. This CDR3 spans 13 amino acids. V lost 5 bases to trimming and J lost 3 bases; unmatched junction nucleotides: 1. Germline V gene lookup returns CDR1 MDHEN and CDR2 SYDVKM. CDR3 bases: TGTGCCAGCAGTCGGACAGGGACAGATACGCAGTATTTT. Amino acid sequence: CASSRTGTDTQYF. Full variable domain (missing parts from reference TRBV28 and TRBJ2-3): DVKVTQSSRYLVKRTGEKVFLECVQDMDHENMFWYRQDPGLGLRLIYFSYDVKMKEKGDIPEGYSVSREKKERFSLILESASTNQTSMYLCASSRTGTDTQYFGPGTRLTVL.

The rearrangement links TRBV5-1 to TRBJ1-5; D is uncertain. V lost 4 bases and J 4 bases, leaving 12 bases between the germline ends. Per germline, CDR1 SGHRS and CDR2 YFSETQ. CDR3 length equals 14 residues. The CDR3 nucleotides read TGCGCCAGCAGCCCCGCCGGGAGGAATCAGCCCCAGCATTTT. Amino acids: CASSPAGRNQPQHF.

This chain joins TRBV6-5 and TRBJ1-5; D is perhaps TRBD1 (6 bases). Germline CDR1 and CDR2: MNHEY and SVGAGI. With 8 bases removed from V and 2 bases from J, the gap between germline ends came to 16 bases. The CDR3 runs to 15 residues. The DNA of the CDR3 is TGTGCCAGCGTACTACCCCCAGGGGGCAATCAGCCCCAGCATTTT. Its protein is CASVLPPGGNQPQHF.

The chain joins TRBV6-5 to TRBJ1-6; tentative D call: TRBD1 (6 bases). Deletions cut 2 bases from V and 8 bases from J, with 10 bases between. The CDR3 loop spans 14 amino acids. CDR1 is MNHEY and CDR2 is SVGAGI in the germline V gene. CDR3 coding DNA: TGTGCCAGCAGTTACCTGGGGGCTCATTCACCCCTCCACTTT. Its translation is CASSYLGAHSPLHF.

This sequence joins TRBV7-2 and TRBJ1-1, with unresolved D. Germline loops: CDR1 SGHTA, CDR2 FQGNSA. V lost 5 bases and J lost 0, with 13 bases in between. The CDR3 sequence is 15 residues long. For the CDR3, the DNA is TGTGCCAGCAGCAAAGTCCTCCAGATGAACACTGAAGCTTTCTTT. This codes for CASSKVLQMNTEAFF.

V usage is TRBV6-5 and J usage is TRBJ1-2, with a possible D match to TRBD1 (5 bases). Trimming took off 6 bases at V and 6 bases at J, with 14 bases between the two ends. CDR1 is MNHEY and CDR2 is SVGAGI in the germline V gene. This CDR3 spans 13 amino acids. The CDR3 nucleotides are TGTGCCAGCAGGCGCACAGGTTCGGATGGCTACACCTTC. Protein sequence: CASRRTGSDGYTF.

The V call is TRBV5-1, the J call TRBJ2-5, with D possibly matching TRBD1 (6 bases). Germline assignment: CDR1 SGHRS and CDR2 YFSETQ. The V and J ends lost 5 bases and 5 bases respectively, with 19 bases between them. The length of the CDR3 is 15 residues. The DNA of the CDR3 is TGCGCCAGCAGTTCCGGACCAGACACAGGGGAGACCCAGTACTTC. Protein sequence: CASSSGPDTGETQYF.

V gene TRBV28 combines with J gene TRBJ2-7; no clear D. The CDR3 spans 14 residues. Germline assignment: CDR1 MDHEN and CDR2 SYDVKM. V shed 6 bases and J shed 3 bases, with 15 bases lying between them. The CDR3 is CASRTTNSRYEQYF. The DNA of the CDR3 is TGTGCCAGCAGAACCACCAATAGCCGCTACGAGCAGTACTTC.